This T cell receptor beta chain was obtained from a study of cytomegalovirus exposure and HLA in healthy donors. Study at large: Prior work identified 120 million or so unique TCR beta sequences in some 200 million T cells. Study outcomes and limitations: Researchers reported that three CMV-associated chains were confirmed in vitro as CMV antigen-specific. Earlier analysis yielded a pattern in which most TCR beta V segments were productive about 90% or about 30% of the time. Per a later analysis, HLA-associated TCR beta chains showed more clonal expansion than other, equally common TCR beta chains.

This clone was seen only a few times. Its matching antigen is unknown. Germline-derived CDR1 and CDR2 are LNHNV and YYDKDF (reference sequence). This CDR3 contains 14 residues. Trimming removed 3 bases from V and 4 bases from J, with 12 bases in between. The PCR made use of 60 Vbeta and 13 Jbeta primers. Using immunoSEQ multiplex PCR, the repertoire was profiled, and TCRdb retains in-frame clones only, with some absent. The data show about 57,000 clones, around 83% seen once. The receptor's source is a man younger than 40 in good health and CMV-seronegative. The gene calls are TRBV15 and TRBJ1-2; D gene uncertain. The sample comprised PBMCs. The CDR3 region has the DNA TGTGCCACCAGCAGCAAGCATGGTATCTATGGCTACACCTTC. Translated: CATSSKHGIYGYTF.